One sample yielded the 29 T cell receptor beta chains listed below, sequenced in a study of blood T cell repertoires in COVID-19. Assay used: immunoSEQ multiplex PCR; TCRdb lists only in-frame clones, some missing. The data contain about 96,000 clones, roughly 80% of them seen just once; the ten biggest clones take up approximately 15%. The specimen was peripheral blood. These receptors were obtained from a woman aged 60-75 years with acute or convalescent COVID-19.

The rearrangement uses TRBV20-1 and TRBJ2-3, with 7 bases matching TRBD2. The trim removed 3 bases at V and 3 bases at J, leaving 9 bases unmatched. Per germline, CDR1 DFQATT and CDR2 SNEGSKA (reference sequence). The CDR3 length is 15 residues. CDR3 loop: CSASGQRGGTDTQYF. The CDR3 DNA sequence: TGCAGTGCTAGTGGCCAGCGGGGAGGGACAGATACGCAGTATTTT.

J is TRBJ2-1 and V is TRBV29-1; 11 nucleotides agree with TRBD2. V shed 6 bases, J shed 2 bases, and the junction held 6 bases outside the gene matches. The CDR3 consists of 15 residues. Per germline, CDR1 SQVTM and CDR2 ANQGSEA. The CDR3 spells CSVPNSGGAYNEQFF. The CDR3 DNA is TGCAGCGTACCAAATAGCGGGGGGGCCTACAATGAGCAGTTCTTC.

V gene TRBV2 combines with J gene TRBJ1-1, with D possibly being TRBD1 (6 bases). Germline V gene lookup returns CDR1 SNHLY and CDR2 FYNNEI. Trimming stripped 3 bases from V and 2 bases from J, with 13 bases between. The CDR3 sequence is 15 residues long. The CDR3 DNA reads as TGTGCCAGCAGTGAGATGAACAGGGAAAACACTGAAGCTTTCTTT. Translating it yields CASSEMNRENTEAFF.

The rearrangement uses TRBV6-2 or TRBV6-3 and TRBJ2-3, with 10 bases fitting TRBD2. Losses at the gene ends were 2 bases for V and 3 bases for J; bases not matched to a gene: 5. The CDR3 has 16 amino acids. CDR1 is MNHEY, CDR2 SVGEGT, per germline. The CDR3 nucleotides read TGTGCCAGCAGTTACGAAGCGGGGGGGGAGACAGATACGCAGTATTTT. Translation gives CASSYEAGGETDTQYF.

This clone was detected only once. The chain carries TRBV6-6 and TRBJ1-2; tentative D call: TRBD1 (5 bases). Trimming left V 6 bases short and J 2 bases short, with 10 bases between. Germline V CDR1 and CDR2: MNHNY, SVGAGI (reference sequence). This CDR3 is 13 amino acids long. CDR3 DNA sequence: TGTGCCAGCAGAGACAGTGACAACTATGGCTACACCTTC. Translated, it gives CASRDSDNYGYTF.

J is TRBJ1-5 and V is TRBV19; 7 nucleotides match TRBD1. The V gene's germline CDR1 is LNHDA and CDR2 SQIVND (reference sequence). Trimming at V came to 5 bases and at J to 3 bases, leaving 4 bases not matched to a gene. This CDR3 is 14 amino acids long. CDR3 nucleotide sequence: TGTGCCAGTAGTCTTGACAGGGACAATCAGCCCCAGCATTTT. Its translation: CASSLDRDNQPQHF.

The chain couples TRBV7-9 to TRBJ1-1; maybe TRBD1 (6 bases). Germline lookup yields CDR1 SEHNR and CDR2 FQNEAQ (reference sequence). The CDR3 consists of 14 residues. V was trimmed by 5 bases and J by 2 bases, leaving 12 bases between them. CDR3 sequence reads: CASSHGQKNTEAFF. Here the CDR3 DNA reads TGTGCCAGCAGCCACGGACAGAAAAACACTGAAGCTTTCTTT.

The V and J genes are TRBV18 and TRBJ1-5, with TRBD1 matching over 10 bases. V shed 6 bases, J shed 4 bases, and the junction held 6 bases outside the gene matches. Germline V lookup: CDR1 KGHSH, CDR2 LQKENI. This CDR3 has 15 residues. The CDR3 sequence: CASSQGTGVNQPQHF. In nucleotides, the CDR3 is TGTGCCAGCTCTCAAGGGACAGGGGTTAATCAGCCCCAGCATTTT.

The J gene is TRBJ1-2, the V gene TRBV19; TRBD1 matches at 9 bases. The CDR3 runs to 13 residues. The V segment lost 2 bases and the J segment 7 bases; nucleotides outside the gene matches: 2. Germline V gives CDR1 LNHDA, CDR2 SQIVND (reference sequence). The CDR3 sequence is CASSITGGTGYTF. The CDR3 DNA sequence: TGTGCCAGTAGTATAACAGGGGGCACTGGCTACACCTTC.

This clone has only one observation. The chain links TRBV5-1 to TRBJ2-7; 12 nucleotides agree with TRBD2. CDR1 is SGHRS, CDR2 YFSETQ, per germline. CDR3 length equals 15 residues. After removal of 4 bases from V and 6 bases from J, the junction contained 8 bases not matched to a gene. CDR3 sequence reads: CASSELAGGLGEQYF. The CDR3 region has the DNA TGCGCCAGCAGCGAACTAGCGGGGGGCCTGGGCGAGCAGTACTTC.

The rearrangement links TRBV14 to TRBJ1-6; tentative D call: TRBD1 (5 bases). V lost 2 bases and J 6 bases, leaving 5 bases between the germline ends. Germline CDR1 and CDR2: SGHDN and FVKESK. The CDR3 has 13 amino acids. The CDR3 region is CASSQQGNSPLHF. The CDR3 nucleotides read TGTGCCAGCAGCCAACAGGGTAATTCACCCCTCCACTTT. Filled out from reference TRBV14 and TRBJ1-6, the complete variable domain reads EAGVTQFPSHSVIEKGQTVTLRCDPISGHDNLYWYRRVMGKEIKFLLHFVKESKQDESGMPNNRFLAERTGGTYSTLKVQPAELEDSGVYFCASSQQGNSPLHFGNGTRLTVT.

The chain links TRBV10-3 to TRBJ1-1; D gene unclear. Trimming took off 6 bases at V and 0 bases at J, with 8 bases between the two ends. Germline V gives CDR1 ENHRY, CDR2 SYGVKD. This CDR3 is 13 amino acids long. CDR3 loop: CAIRASLNTEAFF. Here the CDR3 DNA reads TGTGCCATCAGGGCCAGTTTGAACACTGAAGCTTTCTTT.

This chain links TRBV25-1 with TRBJ1-4; 8 nucleotides line up with TRBD1. This CDR3 comprises 14 residues. The trim removed 5 bases at V and 2 bases at J, leaving 1 base unmatched. From germline, CDR1 is MGHDK and CDR2 SYGVNS. The CDR3 nucleotides are TGTGCCAGCAGTCGACAGGGGACTAATGAAAAACTGTTTTTT. Residues: CASSRQGTNEKLFF.

The rearrangement joins TRBV3-1 (or the pseudogene TRBV3-2) to TRBJ2-7, with TRBD1 matching 10 bases. The germline V gene encodes CDR1 LGHDT and CDR2 YNNKEL (reference sequence). The junction had 4 bases not matched to a gene; V was cut back by 5 bases and J by 6 bases. This CDR3 has 13 residues. CDR3 region: CASSARTGGEQYF. CDR3 in DNA: TGTGCCAGCAGCGCCCGGACAGGGGGCGAGCAGTACTTC.

The chain carries TRBV9 and TRBJ1-2; TRBD1 matches 7 bases. The V and J ends lost 0 bases and 4 bases, in that order; junction bases with no gene match: 6. Germline lookup yields CDR1 SGDLS and CDR2 YYNGEE. There are 15 residues in the CDR3. CDR3 sequence (DNA): TGTGCCAGCAGCGTAGCAGAGGGGGCGTTCTATGGCTACACCTTC. It is translated as CASSVAEGAFYGYTF.

The rearrangement links TRBV3-1 (or the pseudogene TRBV3-2) to TRBJ2-3; 7 bases are shared with TRBD1. The CDR3 is 15 amino acids. With V trimmed by 5 bases and J by 2 bases, 7 bases remained unmatched. Germline V gene data show CDR1 as LGHDT and CDR2 as YNNKEL (reference sequence). Written as DNA, the CDR3 is TGTGCCAGCAGCAAAAGGGGGCCCTACACAGATACGCAGTATTTT. Translated: CASSKRGPYTDTQYF.

The rearrangement uses TRBV18 and TRBJ1-2; D not resolved. The CDR3 consists of 12 residues. Trimming left V 6 bases short and J 5 bases short, with 10 bases between. Germline V lookup: CDR1 KGHSH, CDR2 LQKENI. Here the CDR3 DNA reads TGTGCCAGCTCGCCCCCGGGTTATGGCTACACCTTC. It encodes CASSPPGYGYTF.

The CDR3 here is CASSLGGGAYTEAFF. DNA of the CDR3: TGTGCCAGCAGCTTGGGAGGGGGCGCTTACACTGAAGCTTTCTTT. V usage is TRBV5-6 and J usage is TRBJ1-1, with 7 bases that match TRBD1. J gave up 3 bases and V 0 bases, and 5 bases lay outside the gene matches. CDR3 length equals 15 residues. Germline V gene sequence: CDR1 SGHDT, CDR2 YYEEEE.

This clone was found once. The CDR3: CASSQIQGQIYNSPLHF. CDR3 DNA sequence: TGTGCCAGCAGCCAGATACAGGGTCAGATCTATAATTCACCCCTCCACTTT. The chain links TRBV11-3 to TRBJ1-6; D is perhaps TRBD1 (6 bases). The V end was cut by 5 bases, the J end by 3 bases, with 17 bases between. Germline CDR1 and CDR2: SGHNT and YENEEA. The CDR3 runs to 17 residues.

The CDR3 DNA sequence: TGTGCCAGCAGCCAAGAATCGGGAGCCGTCGCAGATACGCAGTATTTT. Protein product: CASSQESGAVADTQYF. This chain uses TRBV4-2 with TRBJ2-3, with D tentatively TRBD2 (6 bases). The V end lost 0 bases, the J end lost 4 bases, and 14 bases lay between the germline ends. Germline V gene sequence: CDR1 LGHNA, CDR2 YNFKEQ. This CDR3 contains 16 residues.

The V and J genes are TRBV7-8 and TRBJ2-7; D gene uncertain. The V gene's germline CDR1 is SGHVS and CDR2 FQNEAQ. CDR3 length: 11 amino acids. The ends were cut back, 6 bases at V and 9 bases at J, with 12 bases in the middle. CDR3 sequence reads: CASSLRQAQYF. The DNA of the CDR3 is TGTGCCAGCAGTTTACGCCAGGCGCAGTACTTC.

V usage is TRBV9 and J usage is TRBJ1-6; D gene unclear. Trimming removed 0 bases from V and 3 bases from J, with 7 bases in between. The CDR3 is 15 amino acids. The germline CDR1 and CDR2 sequences are SGDLS and YYNGEE. Here the CDR3 reads CASSVGVHYNSPLHF. The DNA of the CDR3 is TGTGCCAGCAGCGTAGGCGTCCACTATAATTCACCCCTCCACTTT.

CDR3 sequence reads: CASSGDRGNYGYTF. CDR3 bases: TGTGCCAGCAGTGGGGACAGGGGAAACTATGGCTACACCTTC. V gene TRBV28 combines with J gene TRBJ1-2; 10 nucleotides agree with TRBD1. Trimming at V came to 5 bases and at J to 2 bases, leaving 2 bases not matched to a gene. The germline CDR1 and CDR2 sequences are MDHEN and SYDVKM. The CDR3 totals 14 residues.

This clone was observed many times. The V gene is TRBV4-1, the J gene TRBJ1-2; D perhaps matches TRBD1 (5 bases). The CDR3 spans 12 residues. Germline CDR1 is MGHRA and CDR2 is YSYEKL. The germline V and J ends were trimmed by 3 bases and 10 bases, with 12 bases remaining between them. The CDR3 spells CASSHWGGFYTF. DNA of the CDR3: TGCGCCAGCAGCCATTGGGGGGGGTTCTACACCTTC.

This chain uses TRBV12-5 with TRBJ1-1; 10 nucleotides align to TRBD1. Trimming took 1 base from V and 3 from J; bases not matched to a gene: 8. Germline V gene data show CDR1 as LGHNT and CDR2 as FRNRAP. CDR3 length: 17 amino acids. The CDR3 nucleotides are TGTGCTAGTGGTTTGGCGAAATGGACAGGGGGGGACACTGAAGCTTTCTTT. Translating gives CASGLAKWTGGDTEAFF. The entire variable domain, with the rest obtained from reference TRBV12-5 and TRBJ1-1, is as follows: DARVTQTPRHKVTEMGQEVTMRCQPILGHNTVFWYRQTMMQGLELLAYFRNRAPLDDSGMPKDRFSAEMPDATLATLKIQPSEPRDSAVYFCASGLAKWTGGDTEAFFGQGTRLTVV.

The rearrangement uses TRBV4-1 and TRBJ1-6, with 7 positions matching TRBD1. Trimming cost V 0 bases and J 8 bases; bases outside gene matches: 7. CDR3 length: 16 residues. In germline, CDR1 is MGHRA, CDR2 YSYEKL. The CDR3 DNA sequence: TGCGCCAGCAGCCAAGAAGGGGGACAGCGGCATTCACCCCTCCACTTT. Amino acid sequence: CASSQEGGQRHSPLHF.

This CDR3 is CASSALTGDYGYTF. CDR3 DNA: TGTGCCAGTAGTGCCCTTACAGGGGACTATGGCTACACCTTC. The chain carries TRBV19 and TRBJ1-2, with 7 bases identical to TRBD1. Germline CDR1 is LNHDA and CDR2 is SQIVND (reference sequence). This CDR3 is built from 14 residues. J lost 3 bases, V lost 5 bases, and 6 bases had no gene match.

This rearrangement joins TRBV28 to TRBJ1-5, with D unclear. Per germline, CDR1 MDHEN and CDR2 SYDVKM. Deletions cut 6 bases from V and 4 bases from J, with 4 bases between. The CDR3 spans 11 residues. CDR3 loop: CASSQNQPQHF. CDR3 sequence (DNA): TGTGCCAGCAGCCAAAATCAGCCCCAGCATTTT.

V usage is TRBV9 and J usage is TRBJ2-3; 8 nucleotides agree with TRBD2. V lost 0 bases to trimming and J lost 3 bases; unmatched junction nucleotides: 6. In germline, CDR1 is SGDLS, CDR2 YYNGEE. The length of the CDR3 is 16 residues. CDR3 loop: CASSVDPGGRTDTQYF. DNA for the CDR3: TGTGCCAGCAGCGTAGATCCGGGGGGGCGGACAGATACGCAGTATTTT.